The 21 T cell receptor beta chains in this list originate from one sample, sequenced in a study of T cell responses to AZD1222 COVID-19 vaccine. Repertoires were generated with immunoSEQ multiplex PCR, while TCRdb's copy carries only in-frame clones and drops some. The sample carries roughly 130,000 clones, 94% recorded once. Here the sequenced sample was peripheral blood, taken on day 0 of AZD1222 vaccination. The receptor source for this set is an adult in good health.

This clone was seen a few times. V usage is TRBV6-5 and J usage is TRBJ2-7, with a weak D call TRBD2 (6 bases). The germline V gene has CDR1 MNHEY and CDR2 SVGAGI. The CDR3 spans 13 residues. The germline V and J ends were trimmed by 6 bases and 3 bases, with 12 bases remaining between them. The CDR3 region has the DNA TGTGCCAGCAGGCGGGACGGTGACTACGAGCAGTACTTC. The encoded protein is CASRRDGDYEQYF.

This chain connects TRBV30 to TRBJ2-7; 10 positions match TRBD1. Germline V gives CDR1 GTSNPN, CDR2 SVGIG (reference sequence). Unmatched junction bases numbered 0, after V lost 5 bases and J lost 2 bases. The CDR3 extends over 12 amino acids. The CDR3: CAWGTGAYEQYF. DNA for the CDR3: TGTGCCTGGGGGACAGGGGCCTACGAGCAGTACTTC. Based on the CDR3 plus reference TRBV30 and TRBJ2-7, the full variable domain is SQTIHQWPATLVQPVGSPLSLECTVEGTSNPNLYWYRQAAGRGLQLLFYSVGIGQISSEVPQNLSASRPQDRQFILSSKKLLLSDSGFYLCAWGTGAYEQYFGPGTRLTVT.

The genes are TRBV18 and TRBJ2-5; possible D gene TRBD1, 5 bases. The germline V gene encodes CDR1 KGHSH and CDR2 LQKENI. V was clipped by 2 bases and J by 2 bases, with 6 bases between them. The CDR3 is 13 amino acids. The CDR3: CASSPSGQETQYF. The CDR3 coding sequence is TGTGCCAGCTCACCATCAGGGCAAGAGACCCAGTACTTC.

The genes are TRBV10-3 and TRBJ1-5; 8 bases fit TRBD1. The CDR3 is 13 amino acids. CDR1 is ENHRY, CDR2 SYGVKD, per germline. After removal of 11 bases from V and 0 bases from J, the junction contained 3 bases not matched to a gene. CDR3 bases: TGTGCCGTCGGGACAGGTAGCAATCAGCCCCAGCATTTT. This codes for CAVGTGSNQPQHF.

The rearrangement joins TRBV15 to TRBJ2-1, with D unresolved. Trimming left V 0 bases short and J 3 bases short, with 9 bases between. Looked up from germline, CDR1 is LNHNV and CDR2 is YYDKDF (reference sequence). The CDR3 loop spans 15 amino acids. CDR3 sequence reads: CATSRDRKGYNEQFF. The CDR3 DNA is TGTGCCACCAGCAGAGATCGCAAGGGCTACAATGAGCAGTTCTTC.

V gene TRBV4-1 combines with J gene TRBJ1-1; no definite D call. The CDR3 is made up of 14 amino acids. V was pared by 2 bases and J by 1 base, with 8 bases between. From germline, CDR1 is MGHRA and CDR2 YSYEKL. Here the CDR3 DNA reads TGCGCCAGCAGCCAATTTGTAGGGAACACTGAAGCTTTCTTT. Its protein is CASSQFVGNTEAFF.

The chain is built from TRBV7-2 and TRBJ2-7; 8 bases are shared with TRBD2. The germline CDR1 and CDR2 sequences are SGHTA and FQGNSA. The CDR3 sequence is 17 residues long. V was pared by 5 bases and J by 2 bases, with 14 bases of the junction left unmatched. The CDR3 here is CASSASRGGVTPYEQYF. The CDR3 nucleotides read TGTGCCAGCAGCGCCTCCCGGGGGGGGGTGACTCCCTACGAGCAGTACTTC.

J is TRBJ1-2 and V is TRBV7-9; D is ambiguous. Germline values: CDR1 SEHNR, CDR2 FQNEAQ (reference sequence). The CDR3 has 12 residues. Deletions cut 1 base from V and 3 bases from J, with 3 bases between. The CDR3, as DNA: TGTGCCAGCAGCTTAGGGTACTATGGCTACACCTTC. It yields the protein CASSLGYYGYTF.

This chain connects TRBV7-9 to TRBJ2-7; D possibly corresponds to TRBD2 (5 bases). The V and J ends lost 1 base and 5 bases respectively, with 12 bases between them. Germline V gene sequence: CDR1 SEHNR, CDR2 FQNEAQ (reference sequence). The CDR3 runs to 14 residues. The CDR3 DNA reads TGTGCCAGCAGCTTAGACGGAGGTCTTGACGAGCAGTACTTC. The encoded protein is CASSLDGGLDEQYF. Supplemented by reference TRBV7-9 and TRBJ2-7, the full variable domain reads DTGVSQNPRHKITKRGQNVTFRCDPISEHNRLYWYRQTLGQGPEFLTYFQNEAQLEKSRLLSDRFSAERPKGSFSTLEIQRTEQGDSAMYLCASSLDGGLDEQYFGPGTRLTVT.

This clone was seen just once. V is TRBV5-6 and J is TRBJ2-1, with unresolved D. This CDR3 comprises 11 residues. Germline loops: CDR1 SGHDT, CDR2 YYEEEE. Trimming left V 1 base short and J 6 bases short, with 2 bases between. CDR3 loop: CASSLFNEQFF. Here the CDR3 DNA reads TGTGCCAGCAGCTTGTTCAATGAGCAGTTCTTC. Supplemented by reference TRBV5-6 and TRBJ2-1, the full variable domain reads DAGVTQSPTHLIKTRGQQVTLRCSPKSGHDTVSWYQQALGQGPQFIFQYYEEEERQRGNFPDRFSGHQFPNYSSELNVNALLLGDSALYLCASSLFNEQFFGPGTRLTVL.

The rearrangement joins TRBV19 to TRBJ1-6, with D tentatively TRBD1 (5 bases). Germline values: CDR1 LNHDA, CDR2 SQIVND (reference sequence). This CDR3 spans 14 amino acids. Trimming shortened V by 4 bases and J by 6 bases, and 10 bases separated the two germline ends. DNA for the CDR3: TGTGCCAGTAGTAGCACAGGTGGTAATTCACCCCTCCACTTT. Translated: CASSSTGGNSPLHF.

V and J are TRBV28 and TRBJ2-3; no reliable D call. This CDR3 contains 14 residues. Germline lookup yields CDR1 MDHEN and CDR2 SYDVKM. Trimming took 4 bases from V and 5 from J, leaving 13 bases between them. CDR3 loop: CASSSFSPLDTQYF. The DNA for the CDR3 is TGTGCCAGCAGTTCCTTCTCTCCCCTAGATACGCAGTATTTT.

V usage is TRBV2 and J usage is TRBJ1-1; maybe TRBD1 (6 bases). This CDR3 comprises 16 residues. Germline loops: CDR1 SNHLY, CDR2 FYNNEI. V lost 5 bases, J lost 1 base, and 17 bases lay in between. In nucleotides, the CDR3 is TGTGCCAGCAGTCCACAAGCGGGACAACCGAACACTGAAGCTTTCTTT. This gives the protein CASSPQAGQPNTEAFF.

This chain links TRBV4-1 with TRBJ1-2; 7 bases match TRBD1. CDR3 length: 14 residues. Losses at the gene ends were 1 base for V and 8 bases for J; bases not matched to a gene: 7. Germline V lookup: CDR1 MGHRA, CDR2 YSYEKL. The CDR3 here is CASSQGLTGEGYTF. CDR3 nucleotide sequence: TGCGCCAGCAGCCAAGGTCTCACAGGGGAAGGCTACACCTTC.

This clone appeared once. The chain recombines TRBV18 with TRBJ2-2; D is unclear. V was cut by 1 base and J by 7 bases, with 10 bases left in between. The CDR3 is 14 amino acids. Germline CDR1 KGHSH, CDR2 LQKENI. CDR3 sequence reads: CASSPLDPHGELFF. CDR3 in DNA: TGTGCCAGCTCACCACTTGACCCCCACGGGGAGCTGTTTTTT.

This chain joins TRBV5-6 and TRBJ1-6, with D unresolved. Germline V gives CDR1 SGHDT, CDR2 YYEEEE. V lost 1 base and J 8 bases, leaving 10 bases between the germline ends. The CDR3 has 14 amino acids. In DNA form, the CDR3 reads TGTGCCAGCAGCTTGAGGGAGTTCGATTCACCCCTCCACTTT. It translates to CASSLREFDSPLHF.

V is TRBV28 and J is TRBJ1-2; 10 positions agree with TRBD1. The V segment lost 4 bases and the J segment 1 base; nucleotides outside the gene matches: 9. Germline values: CDR1 MDHEN, CDR2 SYDVKM. The CDR3 consists of 17 residues. CDR3 in DNA: TGTGCCAGCAGTTCCCTCGGGACAGGGGTCTATAACTATGGCTACACCTTC. It specifies CASSSLGTGVYNYGYTF.

V usage is TRBV9 and J usage is TRBJ1-2; D gene unclear. The V and J ends lost 3 bases and 8 bases respectively, with 11 bases between them. This CDR3 has 12 amino acids. Germline V gene data show CDR1 as SGDLS and CDR2 as YYNGEE. The CDR3 is CASSGAVQGYTF. The CDR3 DNA reads as TGTGCCAGCAGCGGGGCAGTTCAGGGCTACACCTTC.

This chain uses TRBV2 with TRBJ1-1, with D perhaps matching TRBD1 (5 bases). Germline lookup yields CDR1 SNHLY and CDR2 FYNNEI. V was shortened by 6 bases and J by 0 bases, with 11 bases between the two germline ends. The CDR3 loop spans 14 amino acids. CDR3 amino acids: CASRRTHLNTEAFF. The DNA of the CDR3 is TGTGCCAGCAGGAGGACACATCTGAACACTGAAGCTTTCTTT.

This chain links TRBV9 with TRBJ2-7, with TRBD2 identical over 7 bases. Germline V lookup: CDR1 SGDLS, CDR2 YYNGEE. The CDR3 has 15 residues. V lost 4 bases to trimming and J lost 3 bases; unmatched junction nucleotides: 10. CDR3 amino acids: CASSLGAGALYEQYF. In DNA form, the CDR3 reads TGTGCCAGCAGCCTCGGGGCGGGAGCCCTCTACGAGCAGTACTTC.

This clone was picked up one time. The rearrangement uses TRBV29-1 and TRBJ2-3, with 12 bases aligning to TRBD2. V lost 6 bases and J lost 5; bases outside the gene matches: 9. This CDR3 is 15 amino acids long. From germline, CDR1 is SQVTM and CDR2 ANQGSEA. In DNA form, the CDR3 reads TGCAGCGTCCAGACTAGCGGGAGTTATAAAGATACGCAGTATTTT. Its protein product is CSVQTSGSYKDTQYF.